This TCR beta chain was recovered during a study of T cells in Graves' hyperthyroidism and ophthalmopathy. Study context: Any treatment followed the collection of peripheral blood at initial diagnosis. Overall study findings and caveats: The model's output predicted ophthalmopathy at a median of approximately 6.5 months prior to onset.

RNA transcripts provided the source from which TCR beta CDR3 regions were amplified. First-round RT-PCR targeting the TCR CDR3 was performed with the HTBI primer set. TCRdb re-derived calls from the multiplex PCR reads in MiXCR, one entry per CDR3 protein. The sample contains around 420,000 distinct CDR3 sequences, about a sixth of which appear only once. The CDR3 covers 14 residues. Trimming shortened V by 2 bases and J by 7 bases, and 11 bases separated the two germline ends. Germline values: CDR1 SGHTA, CDR2 FQGTGA. A few counts support this clonotype. Its antigen remains unknown. The TCR originated in a woman aged 18-29 years with Graves' hyperthyroidism. The chain combines TRBV7-3 with TRBJ2-2; possibly TRBD2 for D (6 bases). Material: blood. For the CDR3, the DNA is TGTGCCAGCAGCTTAGGGGGAGGAAACGGGGAGCTGTTTTTT. It encodes CASSLGGGNGELFF.